The 28 T cell receptor beta chains below come from one sample, sequenced in a study of T cells in women clearing cervical HPV infection. TCRdb's table, derived via immunoSEQ multiplex PCR, lists solely in-frame clones and lacks some. This sample lists some 41,000 clones; its ten largest clones have less than 8.5%. Source material: blood buffy coat. The receptors were gathered from a woman aged 18 to 75 with a cervical HPV16 infection that either progressed to CIN3+ or cleared (not recorded which).

Notes on this clone: The read comes to an end 3 residues before the CDR3 does, leaving the germline J gene to fill in the end. This chain uses TRBV7-8 with TRBJ2-1; 8 bases are shared with TRBD2. CDR3 length: 13 amino acids. Trimming removed 11 bases from V and 6 bases from J; junction bases left unmatched: 9. Germline assignment: CDR1 SGHVS and CDR2 FQNEAQ. The sequenced part of the CDR3 DNA is TGTGCCGGGGCAGCGGGAGATAGCAATGAG. Residues: CAGAAGDSNE. The full CDR3 protein is CAGAAGDSNEQFF.

Details on this clone: With the read ending 3 residues before the CDR3 end, the germline J gene is used to fill in that end. The genes are TRBV6-1 and TRBJ1-2; a possible D gene is TRBD1 (6 bases). V was shortened by 3 bases and J by 4 bases, with 9 bases between the two germline ends. Per the germline V gene, CDR1 is MNHNS and CDR2 is SASEGT. The CDR3 runs 13 residues. The CDR3 DNA, read in part, is TGTGCCAGCAGTGAGTTGGACAGCTATGGC. Translating it yields CASSELDSYG. The full CDR3 sequence reads CASSELDSYGYTF.

On this clone: The read halts 3 residues ahead of the CDR3 end, with the missing end drawn from the germline J gene. The chain joins TRBV4-1 to TRBJ1-2; 7 nucleotides align to TRBD1. The CDR3 sequence is 15 residues long. V shed 0 bases and J 6 bases; nucleotides not matched to a gene: 7. Germline V CDR1 and CDR2: MGHRA, YSYEKL. CDR3 loop: CASSQDPQGEDGYTF. CDR3 DNA (partial): TGCGCCAGCAGCCAAGATCCCCAGGGGGAGGATGGC.

A note on this clone: The read halts 3 residues ahead of the CDR3 end, with the missing end drawn from the germline J gene. The rearrangement uses TRBV29-1 and TRBJ2-1; 8 bases fit TRBD2. V shed 7 bases, J shed 6 bases, and the junction held 14 bases outside the gene matches. The CDR3 loop spans 15 amino acids. Germline V lookup: CDR1 SQVTM, CDR2 ANQGSEA. The DNA read from the CDR3 is TGCAGCGCCCATACTACGACTAGCGACGGCAATGAG. Encoded protein: CSAHTTTSDGNE. The entire CDR3 is CSAHTTTSDGNEQFF.

On this clone itself: The sequence runs out 3 residues before the end of the CDR3; the remainder is reconstructed from the germline J gene. The rearrangement joins TRBV20-1 to TRBJ2-1; D remains ambiguous. Trimming took 2 bases from V and 7 from J, leaving 12 bases between them. CDR3 length equals 13 residues. The V gene's germline CDR1 is DFQATT and CDR2 SNEGSKA (reference sequence). Partial CDR3 DNA: TGCAGTGCTAGAAGACTGCACCTGAATGAG. It codes for CSARRLHLNE. The whole CDR3 protein reads CSARRLHLNEQFF.

Comment on this clone: The read halts 3 residues ahead of the CDR3 end, with the missing end drawn from the germline J gene. The chain carries TRBV19 and TRBJ1-1, with D maybe TRBD1 (5 bases). CDR3 length equals 14 residues. V was pared by 9 bases and J by 5 bases, with 19 bases between. Germline CDR1 LNHDA, CDR2 SQIVND (reference sequence). The part of the CDR3 DNA that was read is TGTGCCAGACCGCAAGGGGTTCCCGAGACTGAA. It encodes CARPQGVPETE. The full CDR3 sequence reads CARPQGVPETEAFF.

CDR3 DNA (partial): TGTGCCAGCAGCCGAGCGGGACAGGGGGCTTCACAGGGCACTGAA. This codes for CASSRAGQGASQGTE. The whole CDR3 reads CASSRAGQGASQGTEAFF. This chain uses TRBV14 with TRBJ1-1; 12 bases are a match to TRBD1. The read halts 3 residues ahead of the CDR3 end, with the missing end drawn from the germline J gene. Germline assignment: CDR1 SGHDN and CDR2 FVKESK. V gave up 4 bases and J gave up 4 bases; unmatched junction bases: 13. CDR3 length: 18 residues.

As to this clone: From the germline J gene comes the end of the CDR3, since the read stops 3 residues before it. V usage is TRBV7-2 and J usage is TRBJ2-7, with a weak D call TRBD1 (6 bases). The CDR3 is made up of 16 amino acids. Germline CDR1 reads SGHTA; CDR2 reads FQGNSA. V dropped 0 bases and J dropped 0 bases, with 12 bases sitting between them. The CDR3 here is CASSLAQGFSSYEQYF. CDR3 bases read: TGTGCCAGCAGCTTAGCGCAGGGGTTTAGCTCCTACGAG.

Of note for this clone: The read terminates 3 residues before the CDR3 end, so the remaining end is supplied by the germline J gene. This chain joins TRBV2 and TRBJ2-1; TRBD2 matches 11 bases. V lost 6 bases and J lost 7; bases outside the gene matches: 8. Germline-derived CDR1 and CDR2 are SNHLY and FYNNEI. The CDR3 is 15 amino acids. The CDR3 loop is CASRFLAGGRNEQFF. CDR3 DNA (partial): TGTGCCAGCAGGTTCCTAGCGGGAGGACGAAATGAG.

A note on this clone: The observed sequence ends 3 residues before the CDR3 terminus, with the missing tail filled in from the germline J gene. The chain combines TRBV5-1 with TRBJ1-4, with 7 bases fitting TRBD1. V trimming: 6 bases; J trimming: 0 bases; junction bases outside the gene matches: 11. The CDR3 runs to 17 residues. Germline V gene data show CDR1 as SGHRS and CDR2 as YFSETQ. Incomplete CDR3 DNA: TGCGCCAGCAAAGAAACAGGGGCCTTTGCAACTAATGAAAAA. This gives the protein CASKETGAFATNEK. The entire CDR3 protein reads CASKETGAFATNEKLFF.

Of note for this clone: The read ends 3 residues shy of where the CDR3 ends; the end is completed using the germline J gene. J is TRBJ2-5 and V is TRBV28; possibly TRBD1 for D (5 bases). V lost 7 bases, J lost 7 bases, and 19 bases lay in between. Germline V gene data show CDR1 as MDHEN and CDR2 as SYDVKM. The CDR3 is made up of 14 amino acids. CDR3 DNA (partial): TGTGCCAGCAACTTGGATCAGGGTATCGGGACC. Its translation: CASNLDQGIGT. The full CDR3 reads CASNLDQGIGTQYF.

With regard to this clone: The read falls 3 residues short of the CDR3 end, and the missing part is taken from the germline J gene. The chain has TRBV28 and TRBJ2-1; D might be TRBD1 (5 bases). Trimming cost V 3 bases and J 8 bases, with 14 bases left between them. The CDR3 is made up of 14 amino acids. Germline CDR1 reads MDHEN; CDR2 reads SYDVKM. CDR3 bases read: TGTGCCAGCAGTTTCGATCAGGGCAGGGATGAG. This codes for CASSFDQGRDE. Given in full, the CDR3 is CASSFDQGRDEQFF.

CDR3: CASIAGSYNEQFF. The CDR3 DNA, read in part, is TGTGCCAGTATTGCGGGCTCCTACAATGAG. This chain connects TRBV19 to TRBJ2-1; TRBD2 is a possible D gene (5 bases). The sequence runs out 3 residues before the end of the CDR3; the remainder is reconstructed from the germline J gene. The CDR3 covers 13 residues. CDR1 and CDR2 from the germline V gene are LNHDA and SQIVND (reference sequence). V lost 7 bases and J lost 0, with 7 bases in between.

About this clone itself: Coverage ceases 3 residues before the CDR3 finishes, and the germline J gene fills in the end. The V call is TRBV7-9, the J call TRBJ2-2, with D unresolved. The CDR3 is made up of 14 amino acids. Trimming took 2 bases from V and 4 from J, leaving 8 bases between them. From germline, CDR1 is SEHNR and CDR2 FQNEAQ (reference sequence). Here the CDR3 reads CASSLFVRTGELFF. CDR3 DNA, as far as it was read: TGTGCCAGCAGCTTATTTGTGCGCACCGGGGAG.

Concerning this clone itself: From the germline J gene comes the end of the CDR3, since the read stops 3 residues before it. This chain links TRBV2 with TRBJ2-3, with 7 bases aligning to TRBD2. There are 18 residues in the CDR3. Germline trimming cut 7 bases from V and 0 bases from J; bases unmatched to any gene: 16. CDR1 SNHLY and CDR2 FYNNEI come from the germline V gene. The CDR3: CASIKGSGAPPSTDTQYF. CDR3 bases read: TGTGCCAGCATTAAGGGGAGCGGGGCTCCCCCAAGCACAGATACG.

As regards this clone: The read terminates 3 residues ahead of where the CDR3 ends, so the germline J gene completes it. The V gene is TRBV13, the J gene TRBJ2-2, with 12 nucleotides matching TRBD2. The CDR3 consists of 17 residues. The V gene's germline CDR1 is PRHDT and CDR2 FYEKMQ (reference sequence). Trimming cost V 3 bases and J 5 bases; bases outside gene matches: 7. CDR3 DNA, as far as it was read: TGTGCCAGCAGCTTGCCTAGCGGGGGGGCAAGGACCGGGGAG. Its translation is CASSLPSGGARTGE. In full, the CDR3 is CASSLPSGGARTGELFF.

CDR3 residues: CSARDPGQGAVVAFF. CDR3 DNA (partial): TGCAGTGCTAGGGACCCCGGACAGGGGGCCGTTGTG. This chain links TRBV20-1 with TRBJ1-1, with TRBD1 matching 11 bases. The CDR3 end falls 3 residues outside the read, so it is completed with the germline J gene. Per the germline V gene, CDR1 is DFQATT and CDR2 is SNEGSKA (reference sequence). CDR3 length: 15 amino acids.

With regard to this clone: From the germline J gene comes the end of the CDR3, since the read stops 3 residues before it. The chain recombines TRBV19 with TRBJ2-5; TRBD1 matches at 7 bases. The CDR3 contains 16 residues. V was pared by 5 bases and J by 2 bases, with 11 bases of the junction left unmatched. Germline V gene data show CDR1 as LNHDA and CDR2 as SQIVND (reference sequence). This CDR3 is CASSPYVAGGQETQYF. CDR3 DNA (partial): TGTGCCAGTAGTCCCTACGTGGCAGGGGGTCAAGAGACC. The variable domain in full, with the rest retrieved from reference TRBV19 and TRBJ2-5, is DGGITQSPKYLFRKEGQNVTLSCEQNLNHDAMYWYRQDPGQGLRLIYYSQIVNDFQKGDIAEGYSVSREKKESFPLTVTSAQKNPTAFYLCASSPYVAGGQETQYFGPGTRLLVL.

Remarks on this clone: The CDR3 is cut off 3 residues early in the read; its end comes from the germline J gene. The chain combines TRBV6-2 or TRBV6-3 with TRBJ2-3; tentative D call: TRBD2 (6 bases). The CDR3 runs to 16 residues. Trimming stripped 2 bases from V and 2 bases from J, with 14 bases between. Germline V CDR1 and CDR2: MNHEY, SVGEGT. The sequenced part of the CDR3 DNA is TGTGCCAGCAGTTACCATCGGGGGAGGACCACAGATACG. Protein: CASSYHRGRTTDT. The full CDR3 is CASSYHRGRTTDTQYF.

Notes on this clone: The sequenced fragment ends 3 residues before the CDR3 boundary, so the rest is inferred from the germline J gene. The chain recombines TRBV11-2 with TRBJ1-2, with D unclear. Germline CDR1 reads SGHAT; CDR2 reads FQNNGV. The CDR3 extends over 12 amino acids. V was clipped by 1 base and J by 6 bases, with 6 bases between them. The sequenced CDR3 bases are TGTGCCAGCAGCTTAGGGAGGGATGGC. Translating gives CASSLGRDG. The complete CDR3 sequence is CASSLGRDGYTF.

Note on this clone: The read ends 3 residues before the CDR3 terminus; that terminus is restored from the germline J gene. This chain joins TRBV20-1 and TRBJ1-5; the D is unclear. V was cut by 1 base and J by 1 base, with 11 bases left in between. The CDR3 covers 15 residues. From germline, CDR1 is DFQATT and CDR2 SNEGSKA (reference sequence). The CDR3 DNA, read in part, is TGCAGTGCTAGAGTCCCCGAAGCGAGCAATCAGCCC. Translation: CSARVPEASNQP. The CDR3 in its entirety is CSARVPEASNQPQHF.

Regarding this clone: Read data end 3 residues before the CDR3 end; the end is taken from the germline J gene. This chain connects TRBV13 to TRBJ2-2, with 7 bases fitting TRBD1. This CDR3 contains 16 residues. After removal of 3 bases from V and 4 bases from J, the junction contained 8 bases not matched to a gene. Germline CDR1 and CDR2: PRHDT and FYEKMQ (reference sequence). The CDR3 loop is CASSFIGGVLTGELFF. Partial CDR3 DNA: TGTGCCAGCAGCTTTATAGGGGGCGTCCTCACCGGGGAG.

On this clone: Read coverage stops 3 residues before the CDR3 terminus; the germline J gene supplies the remainder. The chain uses TRBV6-7 and TRBJ1-1, with D tentatively TRBD1 (6 bases). TRBV6-7 is annotated as an ORF whose role is uncertain. V shed 5 bases and J shed 2 bases, with 12 bases lying between them. This CDR3 is built from 14 residues. The chain's CDR3 is CASSIPQGNTEAFF. Incomplete CDR3 DNA: TGTGCCAGCAGTATACCACAGGGAAACACTGAA.

Comment on this clone: The CDR3 end lies 3 residues beyond the end of the read and is filled in from the germline J gene. The J gene is TRBJ1-3, the V gene TRBV30; no clear D gene. V gave up 3 bases and J gave up 0 bases, with 3 bases separating them. CDR1 is GTSNPN, CDR2 SVGIG, per germline (reference sequence). The CDR3 length is 12 residues. CDR3 sequence reads: CAWSHSGNTIYF. The DNA read from the CDR3 is TGTGCCTGGAGCCACTCTGGAAACACC.

Of note for this clone: The DNA ends 3 residues before the CDR3 does, and the rest of the CDR3 is filled in from the germline J gene. The rearrangement joins TRBV4-1 to TRBJ2-4, with 9 positions matching TRBD2. This CDR3 comprises 18 residues. Germline V gene sequence: CDR1 MGHRA, CDR2 YSYEKL. CDR3 bases read: TGCGCCAGCAGCCAGACTAGCGGAATCGATGTCCCTAGTTGGATT. It is translated as CASSQTSGIDVPSWI. The complete CDR3 reads CASSQTSGIDVPSWIQYF.

To note about this clone: The read stops 3 residues short of the end of the CDR3; the missing end is completed from the germline J gene. The chain is built from TRBV5-6 and TRBJ1-6, with 8 bases identical to TRBD1. Per the germline V gene, CDR1 is SGHDT and CDR2 is YYEEEE. The ends lost 3 bases at V and 7 bases at J; junction bases unmatched: 3. This CDR3 has 14 amino acids. CDR3 DNA, as far as it was read: TGTGCCAGCAGCTCCGGGACAGGCAATTCACCC. It encodes CASSSGTGNSP. The whole CDR3 sequence is CASSSGTGNSPLHF.

About this clone: With the read ending 3 residues before the CDR3 end, the germline J gene is used to fill in that end. The rearrangement joins TRBV13 to TRBJ2-7, with 11 positions matching TRBD2. This CDR3 has 15 amino acids. CDR1 PRHDT and CDR2 FYEKMQ come from the germline V gene (reference sequence). The junction had 9 bases not matched to a gene; V was cut back by 5 bases and J by 6 bases. The CDR3: CASSLSGRAWSEQYF. CDR3 DNA (partial): TGTGCCAGCAGCCTTAGCGGGAGGGCCTGGAGCGAG. Filled out from reference TRBV13 and TRBJ2-7, the complete variable domain reads AAGVIQSPRHLIKEKRETATLKCYPIPRHDTVYWYQQGPGQDPQFLISFYEKMQSDKGSIPDRFSAQQFSDYHSELNMSSLELGDSALYFCASSLSGRAWSEQYFGPGTRLTVT.

A word on this clone: The read falls 3 residues short of the CDR3 end, and the missing part is taken from the germline J gene. The rearrangement links TRBV5-8 to TRBJ2-5; 9 bases fit TRBD2. CDR1 and CDR2 from the germline V gene are SGHTS and YDEGEE. This CDR3 is built from 14 residues. J gave up 5 bases and V 3 bases, and 5 bases lay outside the gene matches. The CDR3 reads CASSSGLARETQYF. The CDR3 DNA, read in part, is TGTGCCAGCAGCTCGGGACTAGCACGCGAGACC.